One sample yielded the 30 T cell receptor beta chains listed below, sequenced in a study of shared clonotypes between healthy human individuals. Profiled with immunoSEQ multiplex PCR; TCRdb holds only in-frame clones, not every one. The sample comprises over a million clones, roughly 96% of which are singletons, and 0.95% to 1.5% rests with the top ten. The sample taken for sequencing was naive CD4+ T cells sorted from blood. The subset is: CD45RA+ positively selected. Source of these receptors: a man between 25 and 39 years old in good health.

The chain has TRBV19 and TRBJ2-5; D may be TRBD2 (5 bases). The germline CDR1 and CDR2 sequences are LNHDA and SQIVND (reference sequence). This CDR3 is 17 amino acids long. V was shortened by 7 bases and J by 1 base, with 22 bases between the two germline ends. The CDR3 is CASTPDGNPTVQETQYF. In nucleotides, the CDR3 is TGTGCCAGTACCCCCGACGGGAACCCCACCGTCCAAGAGACCCAGTACTTC.

The chain carries TRBV4-3 and TRBJ2-7, with D uncertain. Germline values: CDR1 LGHNA, CDR2 YSLEER. The CDR3 runs 15 residues. Between the trimmed V and J ends, which lost 4 bases and 3 bases, there was a span of 16 bases. CDR3 in amino acids: CASSRAAGGNYEQYF. CDR3 coding DNA: TGCGCCAGCAGCCGGGCGGCAGGCGGTAACTACGAGCAGTACTTC.

This clone was counted once. This chain connects TRBV9 to TRBJ2-7; 7 bases are a match to TRBD2. V dropped 4 bases and J dropped 0; count of bases not matched to a gene: 7. The CDR3 loop spans 15 amino acids. The germline gives CDR1 SGDLS, CDR2 YYNGEE. For the CDR3, the DNA is TGTGCCAGCAGCAGATGGGGGACTACCTCCTACGAGCAGTACTTC. Its protein is CASSRWGTTSYEQYF.

This chain links TRBV25-1 with TRBJ2-2; D uncertain. V lost 4 bases and J lost 6, with 12 bases in between. The CDR3 extends over 14 amino acids. Germline CDR1 MGHDK, CDR2 SYGVNS. CDR3: CASSVLSIPGELFF. The CDR3 region has the DNA TGTGCCAGCAGTGTTCTCTCGATACCCGGGGAGCTGTTTTTT.

The chain is built from TRBV5-1 and TRBJ2-3; D gene ambiguous. Germline values: CDR1 SGHRS, CDR2 YFSETQ. The CDR3 consists of 19 residues. V gave up 4 bases and J gave up 0 bases, with 24 bases separating them. CDR3 in amino acids: CASSHIGGARSPSTDTQYF. The DNA for the CDR3 is TGCGCCAGCAGCCATATCGGTGGCGCCAGGTCCCCTAGCACAGATACGCAGTATTTT.

This clone was observed once. Other DNA sequences in the same sample also yield this CDR3. This chain connects TRBV28 to TRBJ2-1; D is unresolved. In germline, CDR1 is MDHEN, CDR2 SYDVKM. The CDR3 spans 12 residues. V was pared by 5 bases and J by 3 bases, with 5 bases between. The CDR3 nucleotides read TGTGCCAGCAGTCTAAGCTACAATGAGCAGTTCTTC. Protein product: CASSLSYNEQFF.

V usage is TRBV10-3 and J usage is TRBJ2-1; no clear D. The CDR3 runs 14 residues. The germline gives CDR1 ENHRY, CDR2 SYGVKD. V was clipped by 4 bases and J by 5 bases, with 12 bases between them. The CDR3 DNA reads as TGTGCCATCAGTGCTGAGCGCGAGGACAATGAGCAGTTCTTC. Amino acid sequence: CAISAEREDNEQFF.

The CDR3 reads CASRLLAGAPGEQFF. CDR3 coding DNA: TGTGCCAGCAGACTGTTAGCGGGAGCCCCGGGTGAGCAGTTCTTC. The J gene is TRBJ2-1, the V gene TRBV28, with 9 positions matching TRBD2. CDR3 length: 15 amino acids. J lost 9 bases, V lost 6 bases, and 12 bases had no gene match. Germline V gene data show CDR1 as MDHEN and CDR2 as SYDVKM.

The chain uses TRBV29-1 and TRBJ1-2; D not certain. The ends were cut back, 5 bases at V and 13 bases at J, with 14 bases in the middle. Germline assignment: CDR1 SQVTM and CDR2 ANQGSEA. This CDR3 region has 10 residues. The CDR3 loop reads CSVWDVDCTF. CDR3 DNA: TGCAGCGTTTGGGATGTCGACTGCACCTTC.

This clone was detected only a few times. DNA for the CDR3: TGTGCCAGCTCACCACTTTCAGGGGCGAACACTGAAGCTTTCTTT. Protein product: CASSPLSGANTEAFF. V and J are TRBV18 and TRBJ1-1; D is possibly TRBD1 (6 bases). The V end was cut by 1 base, the J end by 1 base, with 10 bases between. This CDR3 is 15 amino acids long. Germline V gene lookup returns CDR1 KGHSH and CDR2 LQKENI.

This chain uses TRBV6-5 with TRBJ2-2, with a tentative D call TRBD2 (5 bases). Germline assignment: CDR1 MNHEY and CDR2 SVGAGI. V lost 0 bases, J lost 6 bases, and 11 bases lay in between. The CDR3 runs 15 residues. Here the CDR3 DNA reads TGTGCCAGCAGTTACTCCGGGGTCGGATCCGGGGAGCTGTTTTTT. Residues: CASSYSGVGSGELFF.

This clone was found once. The chain is built from TRBV27 and TRBJ2-1; D may match TRBD1 or TRBD2 (7 bases each). This CDR3 spans 17 amino acids. Germline CDR1 MNHEY, CDR2 SMNVEV (reference sequence). Trimming took off 4 bases at V and 0 bases at J, with 16 bases between the two ends. The CDR3 DNA reads as TGTGCCAGCAGTTCAAGGGGAGGGGGCAGCTCCTACAATGAGCAGTTCTTC. Translating it yields CASSSRGGGSSYNEQFF.

The rearrangement links TRBV23-1 to TRBJ2-2; D is undetermined. TRBV23-1 is labeled an ORF, and its function is uncertain. Trimming stripped 7 bases from V and 7 bases from J, with 10 bases between. The length of the CDR3 is 12 residues. CDR3 nucleotides: TGCGCCAGCACACCCAGGAGCGGGGAGCTGTTTTTT. Amino acid sequence: CASTPRSGELFF.

This sequence joins TRBV5-5 and TRBJ2-7, with D tentatively TRBD1 (5 bases). Germline CDR1 is SGHKS and CDR2 is YYEKEE (reference sequence). The CDR3 spans 15 residues. V lost 3 bases, J lost 0 bases, and 13 bases lay in between. DNA of the CDR3: TGTGCCAGCAGCTGGGGCTTCGCTGACTCCTACGAGCAGTACTTC. Translated: CASSWGFADSYEQYF.

The CDR3 nucleotides are TGCGCCAGCAGCCAAAATATCAGGGGGCGCGGTGCTAATGAAAAACTGTTTTTT. This gives the protein CASSQNIRGRGANEKLFF. This chain joins TRBV5-1 and TRBJ1-4; 8 nucleotides agree with TRBD1. This CDR3 spans 18 amino acids. Germline V CDR1 and CDR2: SGHRS, YFSETQ. Germline trimming cut 4 bases from V and 3 bases from J; bases unmatched to any gene: 14.

In its sample, this clone was seen once. V usage is TRBV9 and J usage is TRBJ2-3; TRBD2 matches at 15 bases. The CDR3 extends over 18 amino acids. The ends lost 0 bases at V and 0 bases at J; junction bases unmatched: 2. From germline, CDR1 is SGDLS and CDR2 YYNGEE. The CDR3 spells CASSVGTSGRVSTDTQYF. CDR3 in DNA: TGTGCCAGCAGCGTAGGGACTAGCGGGAGGGTTAGCACAGATACGCAGTATTTT.

This chain connects TRBV14 to TRBJ2-4; 12 positions agree with TRBD2. V shed 0 bases, J shed 0 bases, and the junction held 6 bases outside the gene matches. The V gene's germline CDR1 is SGHDN and CDR2 FVKESK. The CDR3 extends over 19 amino acids. This CDR3 is CASSQEGLAGLIAKNIQYF. CDR3 nucleotides: TGTGCCAGCAGCCAAGAAGGACTAGCGGGGCTGATAGCCAAAAACATTCAGTACTTC.

The V gene is TRBV2, the J gene TRBJ2-7; maybe TRBD2 (5 bases). The CDR3 consists of 13 residues. V was clipped by 5 bases and J by 7 bases, with 15 bases between them. Germline loops: CDR1 SNHLY, CDR2 FYNNEI. The CDR3 DNA reads TGTGCCAGCAGTCCAAATCCAAGCGGAGAGCAGTACTTC. The encoded protein is CASSPNPSGEQYF.

The V and J genes are TRBV19 and TRBJ1-2, with 9 nucleotides matching TRBD1. The CDR3 runs to 15 residues. CDR1 and CDR2 from the germline V gene are LNHDA and SQIVND (reference sequence). Trimming took 7 bases from V and 2 from J; bases not matched to a gene: 8. Here the CDR3 reads CASTNPGQGNYGYTF. The CDR3 DNA is TGTGCCAGTACCAATCCGGGACAGGGAAACTATGGCTACACCTTC. Based on the CDR3 plus reference TRBV19 and TRBJ1-2, the full variable domain is DGGITQSPKYLFRKEGQNVTLSCEQNLNHDAMYWYRQDPGQGLRLIYYSQIVNDFQKGDIAEGYSVSREKKESFPLTVTSAQKNPTAFYLCASTNPGQGNYGYTFGSGTRLTVV.

With regard to this clone: This specimen includes other DNA sequences encoding the same CDR3. The V gene is TRBV28, the J gene TRBJ1-5, with D possibly matching TRBD1 (6 bases). Per germline, CDR1 MDHEN and CDR2 SYDVKM. This CDR3 is 14 amino acids long. The V end lost 3 bases, the J end lost 6 bases, and 12 bases lay between the germline ends. The CDR3 spells CASSLGGAGQPQHF. The CDR3 DNA reads TGTGCCAGCAGTTTGGGGGGCGCGGGTCAGCCCCAGCATTTT.

The chain uses TRBV5-1 and TRBJ1-2, with 9 bases lining up with TRBD1. Germline CDR1 SGHRS, CDR2 YFSETQ. The CDR3 runs to 11 residues. The V gene end was trimmed by 7 bases and the J gene end by 12 bases; junction bases not matched to a gene: 7. In DNA form, the CDR3 reads TGCGCCAGCGGTATACAGGGGGCTCACACCTTC. Amino acid sequence: CASGIQGAHTF.

The CDR3 reads CASSLARGDLPGDTQYF. DNA for the CDR3: TGTGCCAGCAGCTTGGCCCGGGGGGATCTTCCGGGAGATACGCAGTATTTT. This chain links TRBV5-6 with TRBJ2-3; TRBD2 agrees at 7 bases. The ends lost 0 bases at V and 5 bases at J; junction bases unmatched: 12. Germline assignment: CDR1 SGHDT and CDR2 YYEEEE. The CDR3 covers 17 residues.

This chain uses TRBV7-9 with TRBJ1-2, with D possibly TRBD1 on 6 matching bases. Germline V CDR1 and CDR2: SEHNR, FQNEAQ (reference sequence). Trimming stripped 3 bases from V and 6 bases from J, with 20 bases between. The CDR3 has 16 amino acids. CDR3 region: CASSFVSGHGHDGYTF. The CDR3 bases are TGTGCCAGCAGCTTTGTTTCGGGACATGGGCATGATGGCTACACCTTC.

The chain recombines TRBV7-9 with TRBJ2-2, with 9 bases identical to TRBD2. The CDR3 totals 16 residues. V shed 5 bases, J shed 0 bases, and the junction held 4 bases outside the gene matches. Germline V gives CDR1 SEHNR, CDR2 FQNEAQ (reference sequence). This CDR3 reads CASSRLAGSNTGELFF. The CDR3 bases are TGTGCCAGCAGCAGGCTAGCGGGATCGAACACCGGGGAGCTGTTTTTT.

The chain carries TRBV6-6 and TRBJ2-1; 7 positions agree with TRBD2. Germline V CDR1 and CDR2: MNHNY, SVGAGI (reference sequence). CDR3 size: 14 residues. V was pared by 4 bases and J by 8 bases, with 8 bases of the junction left unmatched. CDR3 region: CASSFAGASHEQFF. DNA for the CDR3: TGTGCCAGCAGTTTTGCGGGAGCATCACATGAGCAGTTCTTC.

The V gene is TRBV2, the J gene TRBJ2-1; 11 bases match TRBD2. The CDR3 has 15 amino acids. Germline V gene data show CDR1 as SNHLY and CDR2 as FYNNEI. V lost 6 bases and J lost 6; bases outside the gene matches: 7. The CDR3 DNA follows: TGTGCCAGCAGAGAACTAGCGGGAGTAGGCAATGAGCAGTTCTTC. Its translation is CASRELAGVGNEQFF.

The genes are TRBV29-1 and TRBJ2-2, with a tentative D call TRBD2 (5 bases). The CDR3 runs to 15 residues. V was cut by 4 bases and J by 1 base, with 13 bases left in between. Germline V CDR1 and CDR2: SQVTM, ANQGSEA. The CDR3 reads CSVGLARGNTGELFF. CDR3 nucleotide sequence: TGCAGCGTTGGGCTAGCTCGGGGGAACACCGGGGAGCTGTTTTTT.

This chain uses TRBV30 with TRBJ2-1, with TRBD2 identical over 10 bases. The V and J ends lost 3 bases and 3 bases, in that order; junction bases with no gene match: 2. The CDR3 runs 14 residues. The germline CDR1 and CDR2 sequences are GTSNPN and SVGIG (reference sequence). CDR3 in amino acids: CAWRASGSYNEQFF. CDR3 nucleotides: TGTGCCTGGAGGGCTAGCGGGAGCTACAATGAGCAGTTCTTC.

The sample holds a few counts of this clone. The chain joins TRBV28 to TRBJ1-4; D gene uncertain. CDR1 is MDHEN, CDR2 SYDVKM, per germline. V was cut by 6 bases and J by 2 bases, with 7 bases left in between. The length of the CDR3 is 13 residues. Here the CDR3 reads CASSYQTNEKLFF. The CDR3 nucleotides read TGTGCCAGCAGCTATCAGACTAATGAAAAACTGTTTTTT.

The chain has TRBV19 and TRBJ2-1, with 9 nucleotides matching TRBD2. This CDR3 is 16 amino acids long. Trimming at V came to 3 bases and at J to 4 bases, leaving 7 bases not matched to a gene. From germline, CDR1 is LNHDA and CDR2 SQIVND (reference sequence). The DNA of the CDR3 is TGTGCCAGTAGTATCCTCCTAGCGGGGCCGTACAATGAGCAGTTCTTC. This translates into CASSILLAGPYNEQFF.